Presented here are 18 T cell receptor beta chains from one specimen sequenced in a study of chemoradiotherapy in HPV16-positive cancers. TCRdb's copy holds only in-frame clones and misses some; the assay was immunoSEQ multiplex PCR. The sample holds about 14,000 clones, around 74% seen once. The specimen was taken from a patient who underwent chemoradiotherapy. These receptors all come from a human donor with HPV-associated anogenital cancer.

DNA for the CDR3: TGCGCCAGCAGCCAACCTATAGTCTCTGGAAACACCATATATTTT. It yields the protein CASSQPIVSGNTIYF. The V and J genes are TRBV4-1 and TRBJ1-3, with D unresolved. This CDR3 region has 15 residues. With 2 bases removed from V and 0 bases from J, the gap between germline ends came to 8 bases. CDR1 and CDR2 (germline): MGHRA, YSYEKL.

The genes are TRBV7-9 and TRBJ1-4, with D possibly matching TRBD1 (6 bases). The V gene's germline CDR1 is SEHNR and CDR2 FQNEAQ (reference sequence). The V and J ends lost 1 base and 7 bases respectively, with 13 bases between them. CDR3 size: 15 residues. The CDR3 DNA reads TGTGCCAGCAGCTTAGTGGGGGGCGCGAGTGAAAAACTGTTTTTT. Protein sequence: CASSLVGGASEKLFF. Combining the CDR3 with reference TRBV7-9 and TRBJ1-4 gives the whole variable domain DTGVSQNPRHKITKRGQNVTFRCDPISEHNRLYWYRQTLGQGPEFLTYFQNEAQLEKSRLLSDRFSAERPKGSFSTLEIQRTEQGDSAMYLCASSLVGGASEKLFFGSGTQLSVL.

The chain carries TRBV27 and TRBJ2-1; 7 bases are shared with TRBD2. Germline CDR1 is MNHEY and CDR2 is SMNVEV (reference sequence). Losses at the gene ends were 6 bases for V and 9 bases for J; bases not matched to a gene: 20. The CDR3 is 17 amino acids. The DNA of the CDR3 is TGTGCCAGCAGCCTCAGTTTCGGGACTATCCTTGGAGGTGAGCAGTTCTTC. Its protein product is CASSLSFGTILGGEQFF.

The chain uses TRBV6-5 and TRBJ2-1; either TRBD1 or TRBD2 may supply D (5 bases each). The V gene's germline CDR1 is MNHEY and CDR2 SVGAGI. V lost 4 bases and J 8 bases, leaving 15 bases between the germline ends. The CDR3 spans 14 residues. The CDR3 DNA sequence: TGTGCCAGCAGTTTCGGACGGGGCGGCGATGAGCAGTTCTTC. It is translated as CASSFGRGGDEQFF.

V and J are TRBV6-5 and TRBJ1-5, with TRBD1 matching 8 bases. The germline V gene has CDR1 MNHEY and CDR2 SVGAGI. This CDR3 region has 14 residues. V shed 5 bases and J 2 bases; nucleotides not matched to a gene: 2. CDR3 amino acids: CASSLTGGNQPQHF. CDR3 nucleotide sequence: TGTGCCAGCAGTCTGACAGGGGGCAATCAGCCCCAGCATTTT.

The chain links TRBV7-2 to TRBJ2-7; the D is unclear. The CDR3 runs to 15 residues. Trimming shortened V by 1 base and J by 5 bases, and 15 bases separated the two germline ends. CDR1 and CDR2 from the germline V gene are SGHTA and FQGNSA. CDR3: CASSLVPGTPNEQYF. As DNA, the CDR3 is TGTGCCAGCAGCTTAGTCCCCGGTACGCCCAACGAGCAGTACTTC.

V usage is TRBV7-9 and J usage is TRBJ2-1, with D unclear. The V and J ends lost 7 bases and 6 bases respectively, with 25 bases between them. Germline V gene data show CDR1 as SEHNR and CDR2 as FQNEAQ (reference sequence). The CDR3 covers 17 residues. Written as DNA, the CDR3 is TGTGCCAGCATCACGGCCAGAGCGAACCCTTCGGGCAATGAGCAGTTCTTC. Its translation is CASITARANPSGNEQFF.

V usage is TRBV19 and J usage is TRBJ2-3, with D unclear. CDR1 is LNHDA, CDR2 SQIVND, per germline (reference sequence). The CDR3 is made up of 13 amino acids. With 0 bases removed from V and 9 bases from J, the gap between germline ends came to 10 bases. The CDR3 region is CASSIDIQATQYF. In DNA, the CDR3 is TGTGCCAGTAGTATAGATATCCAGGCAACGCAGTATTTT. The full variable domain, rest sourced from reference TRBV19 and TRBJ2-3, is DGGITQSPKYLFRKEGQNVTLSCEQNLNHDAMYWYRQDPGQGLRLIYYSQIVNDFQKGDIAEGYSVSREKKESFPLTVTSAQKNPTAFYLCASSIDIQATQYFGPGTRLTVL.

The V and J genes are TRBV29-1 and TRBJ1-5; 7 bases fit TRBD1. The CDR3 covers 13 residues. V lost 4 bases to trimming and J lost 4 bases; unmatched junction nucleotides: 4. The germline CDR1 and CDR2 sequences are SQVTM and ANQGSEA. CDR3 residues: CSVGQGGNQPQHF. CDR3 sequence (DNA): TGCAGCGTTGGCCAGGGGGGGAATCAGCCCCAGCATTTT.

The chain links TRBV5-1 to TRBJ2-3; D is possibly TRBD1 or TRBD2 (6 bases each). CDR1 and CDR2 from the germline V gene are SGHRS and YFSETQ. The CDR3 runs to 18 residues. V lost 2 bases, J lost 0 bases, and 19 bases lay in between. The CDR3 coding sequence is TGCGCCAGCAGCTTACGCTCTTACAGGGACTCTAGCACAGATACGCAGTATTTT. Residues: CASSLRSYRDSSTDTQYF.

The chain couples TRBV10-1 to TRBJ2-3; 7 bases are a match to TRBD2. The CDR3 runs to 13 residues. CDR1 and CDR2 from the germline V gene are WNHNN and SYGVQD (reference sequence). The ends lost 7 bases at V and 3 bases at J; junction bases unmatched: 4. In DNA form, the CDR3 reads TGCGCCAGCAAGGGTAGCGGGACAGATACGCAGTATTTT. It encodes CASKGSGTDTQYF.

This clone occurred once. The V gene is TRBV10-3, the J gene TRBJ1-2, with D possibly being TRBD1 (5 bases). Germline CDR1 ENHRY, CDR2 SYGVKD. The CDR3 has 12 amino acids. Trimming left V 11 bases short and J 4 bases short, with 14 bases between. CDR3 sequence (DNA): TGTGCCGGGCGGGACGGTGGCTATGGCTACACCTTC. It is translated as CAGRDGGYGYTF.

This CDR3 reads CASSATQSTEAFF. The CDR3 DNA reads TGTGCCAGCAGCGCGACACAGTCCACTGAAGCTTTCTTT. The rearrangement links TRBV7-9 to TRBJ1-1; D remains ambiguous. The length of the CDR3 is 13 residues. In germline, CDR1 is SEHNR, CDR2 FQNEAQ (reference sequence). V dropped 5 bases and J dropped 4 bases, with 11 bases sitting between them.

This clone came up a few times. The CDR3: CASSLGRYVGELFF. DNA of the CDR3: TGTGCCAGCAGCTTAGGGAGATATGTCGGGGAGCTGTTTTTT. The gene calls are TRBV7-9 and TRBJ2-2; D unresolved. The CDR3 has 14 amino acids. Trimming pared 1 base from V and 7 bases from J, leaving 10 bases between. Germline V gene data show CDR1 as SEHNR and CDR2 as FQNEAQ (reference sequence). Full variable domain (rest looked up from reference TRBV7-9 and TRBJ2-2): DTGVSQNPRHKITKRGQNVTFRCDPISEHNRLYWYRQTLGQGPEFLTYFQNEAQLEKSRLLSDRFSAERPKGSFSTLEIQRTEQGDSAMYLCASSLGRYVGELFFGEGSRLTVL.

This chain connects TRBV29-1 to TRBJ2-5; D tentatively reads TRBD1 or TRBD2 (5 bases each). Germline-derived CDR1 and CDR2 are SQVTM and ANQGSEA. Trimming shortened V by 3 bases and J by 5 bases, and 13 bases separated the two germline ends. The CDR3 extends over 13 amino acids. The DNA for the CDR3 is TGCAGCGTTGATAATACGGGGACGGAGACCCAGTACTTC. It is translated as CSVDNTGTETQYF.

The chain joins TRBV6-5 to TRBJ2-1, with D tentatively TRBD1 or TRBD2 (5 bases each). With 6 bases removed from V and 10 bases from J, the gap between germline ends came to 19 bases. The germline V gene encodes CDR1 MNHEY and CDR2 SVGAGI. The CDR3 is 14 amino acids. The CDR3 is CASRIRGSPREQFF. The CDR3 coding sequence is TGTGCCAGCAGGATTCGGGGCTCACCGAGGGAGCAGTTCTTC.

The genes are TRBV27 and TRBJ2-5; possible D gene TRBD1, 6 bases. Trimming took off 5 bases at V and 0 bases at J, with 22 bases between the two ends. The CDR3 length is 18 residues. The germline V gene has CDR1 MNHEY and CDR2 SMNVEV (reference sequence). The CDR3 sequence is CASSPTPPGAFYQETQYF. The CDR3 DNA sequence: TGTGCCAGCAGTCCAACTCCCCCAGGGGCCTTTTACCAAGAGACCCAGTACTTC.

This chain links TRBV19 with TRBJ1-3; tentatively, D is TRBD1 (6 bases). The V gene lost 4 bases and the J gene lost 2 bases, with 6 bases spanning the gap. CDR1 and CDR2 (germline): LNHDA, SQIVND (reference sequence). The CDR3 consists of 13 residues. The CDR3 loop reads CASSRTAGNTIYF. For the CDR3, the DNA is TGTGCCAGTAGTAGGACAGCTGGAAACACCATATATTTT.